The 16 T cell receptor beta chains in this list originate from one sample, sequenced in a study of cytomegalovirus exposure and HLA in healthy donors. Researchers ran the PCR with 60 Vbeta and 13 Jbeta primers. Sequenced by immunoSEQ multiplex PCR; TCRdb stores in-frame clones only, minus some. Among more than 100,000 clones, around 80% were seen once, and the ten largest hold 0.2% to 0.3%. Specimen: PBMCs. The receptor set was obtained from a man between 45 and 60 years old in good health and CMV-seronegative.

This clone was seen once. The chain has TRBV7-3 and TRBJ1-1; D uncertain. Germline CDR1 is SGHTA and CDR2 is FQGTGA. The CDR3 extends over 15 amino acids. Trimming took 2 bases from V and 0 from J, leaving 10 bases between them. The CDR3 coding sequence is TGTGCCAGCAGCTTATCTTCGGGGATGAACACTGAAGCTTTCTTT. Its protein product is CASSLSSGMNTEAFF.

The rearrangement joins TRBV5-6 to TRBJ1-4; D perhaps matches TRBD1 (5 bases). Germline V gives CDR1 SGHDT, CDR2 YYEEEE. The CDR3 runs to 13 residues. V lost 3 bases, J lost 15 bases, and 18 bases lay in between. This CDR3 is CASSSTFWPGLFF. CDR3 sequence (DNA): TGTGCCAGCAGCTCCACCTTTTGGCCAGGGTTGTTTTTT.

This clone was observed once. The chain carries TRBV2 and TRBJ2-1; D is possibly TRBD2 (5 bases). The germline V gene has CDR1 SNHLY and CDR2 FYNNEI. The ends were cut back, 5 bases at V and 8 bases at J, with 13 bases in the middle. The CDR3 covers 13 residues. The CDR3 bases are TGTGCCAGCAGTAAGGACTCCCTCGATGAGCAGTTCTTC. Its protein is CASSKDSLDEQFF.

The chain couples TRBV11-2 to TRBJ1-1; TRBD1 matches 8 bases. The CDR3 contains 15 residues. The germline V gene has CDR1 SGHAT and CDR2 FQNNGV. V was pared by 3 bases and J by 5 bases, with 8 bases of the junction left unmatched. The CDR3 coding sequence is TGTGCCAGCAGCTTGACAGGGGAAGTGGGGACTGAAGCTTTCTTT. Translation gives CASSLTGEVGTEAFF.

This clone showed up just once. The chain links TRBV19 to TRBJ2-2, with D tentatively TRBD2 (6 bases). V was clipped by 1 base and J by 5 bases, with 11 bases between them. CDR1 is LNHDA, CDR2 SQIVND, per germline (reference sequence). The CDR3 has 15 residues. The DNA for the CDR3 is TGTGCCAGTAGTATAGCGGCAGGGAGGACCGGGGAGCTGTTTTTT. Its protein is CASSIAAGRTGELFF.

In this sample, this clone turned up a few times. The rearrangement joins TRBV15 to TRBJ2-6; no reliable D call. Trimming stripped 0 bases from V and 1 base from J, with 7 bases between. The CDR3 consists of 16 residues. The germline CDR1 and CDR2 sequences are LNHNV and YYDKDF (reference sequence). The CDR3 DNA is TGTGCCACCAGCAGAGATCCGGGTTCTGGGGCCAACGTCCTGACTTTC. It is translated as CATSRDPGSGANVLTF.

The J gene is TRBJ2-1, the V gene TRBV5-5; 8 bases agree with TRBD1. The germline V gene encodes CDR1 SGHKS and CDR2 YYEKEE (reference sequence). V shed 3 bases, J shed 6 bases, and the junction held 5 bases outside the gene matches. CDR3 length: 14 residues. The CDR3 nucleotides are TGTGCCAGCAGCTACCAGGACAGGGTCAATGAGCAGTTCTTC. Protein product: CASSYQDRVNEQFF.

The CDR3 coding sequence is TGTGCCAGCAGTTACTCGAATCGCGGCCCCTACAATGAGCAGTTCTTC. Its translation: CASSYSNRGPYNEQFF. The chain carries TRBV6-5 and TRBJ2-1; D call uncertain. Looked up from germline, CDR1 is MNHEY and CDR2 is SVGAGI. Trimming removed 0 bases from V and 2 bases from J, with 11 bases in between. CDR3 length: 16 amino acids.

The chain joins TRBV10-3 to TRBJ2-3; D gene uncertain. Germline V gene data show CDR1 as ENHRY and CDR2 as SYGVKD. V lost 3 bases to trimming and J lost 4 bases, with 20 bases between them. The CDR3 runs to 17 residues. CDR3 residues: CAISDSLGAPTADTQYF. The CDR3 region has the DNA TGTGCCATCAGTGATTCACTTGGAGCTCCGACGGCAGATACGCAGTATTTT.

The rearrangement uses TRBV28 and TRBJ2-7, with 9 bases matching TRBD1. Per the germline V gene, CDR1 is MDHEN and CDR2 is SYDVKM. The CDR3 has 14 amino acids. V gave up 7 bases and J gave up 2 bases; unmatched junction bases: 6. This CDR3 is CASIGQGRTYEQYF. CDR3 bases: TGTGCCAGCATTGGACAGGGGAGGACCTACGAGCAGTACTTC.

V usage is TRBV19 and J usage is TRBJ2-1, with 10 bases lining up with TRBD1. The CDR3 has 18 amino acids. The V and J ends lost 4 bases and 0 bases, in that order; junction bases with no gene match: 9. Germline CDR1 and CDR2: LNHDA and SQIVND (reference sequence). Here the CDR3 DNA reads TGTGCCAGTAGTACGACAGGGGGCCGTTTTGGCTCCTACAATGAGCAGTTCTTC. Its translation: CASSTTGGRFGSYNEQFF.

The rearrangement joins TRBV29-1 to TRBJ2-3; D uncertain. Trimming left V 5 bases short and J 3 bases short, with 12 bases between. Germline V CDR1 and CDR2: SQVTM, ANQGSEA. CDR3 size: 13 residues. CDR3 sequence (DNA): TGCAGCGTTTCCAGGCGAACGACAGATACGCAGTATTTT. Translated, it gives CSVSRRTTDTQYF.

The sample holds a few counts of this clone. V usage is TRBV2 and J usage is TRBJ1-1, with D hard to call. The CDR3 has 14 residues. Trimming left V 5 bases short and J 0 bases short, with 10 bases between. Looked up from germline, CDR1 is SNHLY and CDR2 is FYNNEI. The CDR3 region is CASSFEVMNTEAFF. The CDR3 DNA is TGTGCCAGCAGTTTCGAGGTCATGAACACTGAAGCTTTCTTT.

This CDR3 reads CASSVSQPTGGLDNEQFF. The CDR3 DNA reads TGTGCCAGCAGCGTATCCCAACCGACAGGAGGATTGGACAATGAGCAGTTCTTC. The chain combines TRBV9 with TRBJ2-1; weak D call: TRBD1 (6 bases). The CDR3 totals 18 residues. V lost 1 base, J lost 5 bases, and 22 bases lay in between. Germline-derived CDR1 and CDR2 are SGDLS and YYNGEE.

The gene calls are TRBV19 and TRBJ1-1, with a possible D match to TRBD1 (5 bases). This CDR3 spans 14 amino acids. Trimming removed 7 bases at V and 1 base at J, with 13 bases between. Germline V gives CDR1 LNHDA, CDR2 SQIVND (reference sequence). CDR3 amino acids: CASTRPGGNTEAFF. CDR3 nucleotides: TGTGCCAGTACCCGCCCGGGGGGGAACACTGAAGCTTTCTTT.

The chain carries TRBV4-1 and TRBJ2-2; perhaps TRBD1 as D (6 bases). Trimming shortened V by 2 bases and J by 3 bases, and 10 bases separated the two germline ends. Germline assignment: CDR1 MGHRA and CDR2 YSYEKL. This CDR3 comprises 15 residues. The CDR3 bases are TGCGCCAGCAGCCAATTCGGGACATACACCGGGGAGCTGTTTTTT. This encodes CASSQFGTYTGELFF.